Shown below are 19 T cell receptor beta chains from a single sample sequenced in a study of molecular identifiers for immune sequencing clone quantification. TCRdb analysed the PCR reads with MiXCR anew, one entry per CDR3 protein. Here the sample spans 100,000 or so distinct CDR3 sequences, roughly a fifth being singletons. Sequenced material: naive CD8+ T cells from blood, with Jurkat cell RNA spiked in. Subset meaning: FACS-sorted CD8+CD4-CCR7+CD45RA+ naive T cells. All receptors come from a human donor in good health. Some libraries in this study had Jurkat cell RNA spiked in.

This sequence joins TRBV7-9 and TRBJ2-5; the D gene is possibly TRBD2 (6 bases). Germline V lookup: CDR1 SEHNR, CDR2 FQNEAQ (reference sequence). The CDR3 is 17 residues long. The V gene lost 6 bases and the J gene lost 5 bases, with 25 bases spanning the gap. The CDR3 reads CASSPDLAGLLGETQYF. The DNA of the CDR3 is TGTGCCAGCAGTCCTGATCTTGCGGGACTTTTAGGGGAGACCCAGTACTTC.

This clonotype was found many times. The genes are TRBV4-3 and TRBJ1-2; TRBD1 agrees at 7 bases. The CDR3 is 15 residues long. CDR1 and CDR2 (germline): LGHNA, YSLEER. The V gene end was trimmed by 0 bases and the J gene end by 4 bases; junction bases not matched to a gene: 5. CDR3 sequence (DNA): TGCGCCAGCAGCCAAGAAAGGACAGGACGCTATGGCTACACCTTC. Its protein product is CASSQERTGRYGYTF.

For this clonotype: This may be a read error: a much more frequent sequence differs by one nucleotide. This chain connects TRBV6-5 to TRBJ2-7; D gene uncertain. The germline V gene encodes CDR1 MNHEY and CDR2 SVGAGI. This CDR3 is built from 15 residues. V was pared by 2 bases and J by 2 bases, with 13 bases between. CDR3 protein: CASSYEPLGTYEQYF. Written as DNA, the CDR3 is TGTGCCAGCAGTTACGAACCCTTGGGAACCTACGAGCAGTACTTC.

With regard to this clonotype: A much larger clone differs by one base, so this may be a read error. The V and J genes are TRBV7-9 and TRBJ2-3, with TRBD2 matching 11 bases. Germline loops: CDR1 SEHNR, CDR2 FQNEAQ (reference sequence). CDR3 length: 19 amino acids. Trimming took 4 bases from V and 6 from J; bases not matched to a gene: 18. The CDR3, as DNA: TGTGCCAGCAGCTCGGCAGACTTCGGACTAGCGGGCAGCGTGGATACGCAGTATTTT. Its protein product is CASSSADFGLAGSVDTQYF.

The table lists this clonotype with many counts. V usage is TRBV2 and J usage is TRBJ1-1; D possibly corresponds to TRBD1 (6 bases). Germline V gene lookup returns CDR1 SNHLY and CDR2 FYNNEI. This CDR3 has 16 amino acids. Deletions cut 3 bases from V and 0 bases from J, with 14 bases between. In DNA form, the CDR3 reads TGTGCCAGCAGTGAGGGGTCAGGGGCCATGAACACTGAAGCTTTCTTT. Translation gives CASSEGSGAMNTEAFF.

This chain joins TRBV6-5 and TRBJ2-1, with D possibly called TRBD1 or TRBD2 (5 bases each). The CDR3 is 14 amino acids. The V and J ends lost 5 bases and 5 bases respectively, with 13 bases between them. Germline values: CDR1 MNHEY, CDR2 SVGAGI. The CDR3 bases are TGTGCCAGCAGTACAGAAGGGGAGAACAATGAGCAGTTCTTC. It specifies CASSTEGENNEQFF.

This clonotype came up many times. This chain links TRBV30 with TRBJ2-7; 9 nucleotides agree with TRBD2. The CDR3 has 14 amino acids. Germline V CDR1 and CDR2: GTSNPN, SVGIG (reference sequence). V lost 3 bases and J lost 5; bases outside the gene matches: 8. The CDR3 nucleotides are TGTGCCTGGAGAGGGTTAGCGGGAGTAGACGAGCAGTACTTC. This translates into CAWRGLAGVDEQYF.

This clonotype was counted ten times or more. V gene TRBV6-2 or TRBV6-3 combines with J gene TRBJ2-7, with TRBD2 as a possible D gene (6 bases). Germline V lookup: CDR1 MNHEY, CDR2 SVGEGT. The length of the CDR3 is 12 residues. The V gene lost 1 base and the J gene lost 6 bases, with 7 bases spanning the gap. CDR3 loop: CASSYWGGEQYF. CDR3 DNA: TGTGCCAGCAGTTACTGGGGAGGCGAGCAGTACTTC.

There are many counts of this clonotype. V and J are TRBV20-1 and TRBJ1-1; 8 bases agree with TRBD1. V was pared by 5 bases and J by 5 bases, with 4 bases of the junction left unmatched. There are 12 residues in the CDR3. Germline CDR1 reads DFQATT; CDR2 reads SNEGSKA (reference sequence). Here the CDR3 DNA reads TGCAGTGCTGGACAGGGTCTGACTGAAGCTTTCTTT. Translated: CSAGQGLTEAFF.

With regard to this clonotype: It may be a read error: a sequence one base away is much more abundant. The CDR3 sequence: CAGSLSAPEAFF. Written as DNA, the CDR3 is TGTGCCGGCAGCCTTTCGGCACCTGAAGCTTTCTTT. The chain carries TRBV7-9 and TRBJ1-1; D unclear. This CDR3 has 12 residues. The germline V gene encodes CDR1 SEHNR and CDR2 FQNEAQ (reference sequence).

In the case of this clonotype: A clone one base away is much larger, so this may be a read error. The CDR3 loop is CASGPGTGSNQPQHF. CDR3 coding DNA: TGTGCCAGCGGCCCCGGGACTGGTAGCAATCAGCCCCAGCATTTT. The J gene is TRBJ1-5, the V gene TRBV5-6; perhaps TRBD1 as D (5 bases). In germline, CDR1 is SGHDT, CDR2 YYEEEE. V lost 7 bases and J 0 bases, leaving 14 bases between the germline ends. The CDR3 has 15 amino acids.

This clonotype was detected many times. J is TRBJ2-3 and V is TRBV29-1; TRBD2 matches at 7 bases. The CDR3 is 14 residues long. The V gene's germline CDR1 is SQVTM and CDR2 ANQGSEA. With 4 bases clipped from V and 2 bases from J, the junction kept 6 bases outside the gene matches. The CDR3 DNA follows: TGCAGCGTTGTAGCTAGCGGATACACAGATACGCAGTATTTT. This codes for CSVVASGYTDTQYF.

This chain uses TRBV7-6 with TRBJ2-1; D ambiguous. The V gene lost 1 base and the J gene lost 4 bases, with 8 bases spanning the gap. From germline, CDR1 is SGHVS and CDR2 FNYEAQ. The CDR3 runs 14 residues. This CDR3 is CASSLVGGYNEQFF. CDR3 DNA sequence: TGTGCCAGCAGCTTAGTAGGTGGATACAATGAGCAGTTCTTC. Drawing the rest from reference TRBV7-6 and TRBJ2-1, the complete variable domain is GAGVSQSPRYKVTKRGQDVALRCDPISGHVSLYWYRQALGQGPEFLTYFNYEAQQDKSGLPNDRFSAERPEGSISTLTIQRTEQRDSAMYRCASSLVGGYNEQFFGPGTRLTVL.

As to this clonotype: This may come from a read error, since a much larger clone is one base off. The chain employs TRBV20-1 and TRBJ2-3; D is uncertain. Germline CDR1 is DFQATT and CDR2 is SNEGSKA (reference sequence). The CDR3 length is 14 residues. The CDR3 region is CSARDRDFTDTQCF. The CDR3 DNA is TGCAGTGCTAGAGATAGAGACTTCACAGATACGCAGTGTTTT.

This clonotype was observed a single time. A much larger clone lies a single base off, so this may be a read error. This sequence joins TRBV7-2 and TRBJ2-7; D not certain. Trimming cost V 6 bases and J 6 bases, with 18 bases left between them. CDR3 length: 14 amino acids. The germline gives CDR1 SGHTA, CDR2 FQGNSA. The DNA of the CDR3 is TGTGCCAGCAGTTTCCCGGGTACCGGTTGCGAGCAGTACTTC. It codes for CASSFPGTGCEQYF. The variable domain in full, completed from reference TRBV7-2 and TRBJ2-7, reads GAGVSQSPSNKVTEKGKDVELRCDPISGHTALYWYRQSLGQGLEFLIYFQGNSAPDKSGLPSDRFSAERTGGSVSTLTIQRTQQEDSAVYLCASSFPGTGCEQYFGPGTRLTVT.

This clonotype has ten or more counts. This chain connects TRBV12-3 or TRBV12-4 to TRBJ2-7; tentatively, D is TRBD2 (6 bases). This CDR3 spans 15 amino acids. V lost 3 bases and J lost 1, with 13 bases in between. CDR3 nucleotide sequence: TGTGCCAGCAGTTTGGCGGGGTTTTCGTCCTACGAGCAGTACTTC. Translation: CASSLAGFSSYEQYF.

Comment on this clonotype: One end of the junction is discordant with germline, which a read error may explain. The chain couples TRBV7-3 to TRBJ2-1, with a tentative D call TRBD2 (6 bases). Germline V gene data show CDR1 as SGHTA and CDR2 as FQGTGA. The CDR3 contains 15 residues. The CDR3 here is CASSLTGGNYGEQFF. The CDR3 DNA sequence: TGTGCAAGCAGCTTAACTGGGGGGAACTATGGTGAGCAGTTCTTC. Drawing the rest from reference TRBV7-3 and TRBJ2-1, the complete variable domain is GAGVSQTPSNKVTEKGKYVELRCDPISGHTALYWYRQSLGQGPEFLIYFQGTGAADDSGLPNDRFFAVRPEGSVSTLKIQRTERGDSAVYLCASSLTGGNYGEQFFGPGTRLTVL.

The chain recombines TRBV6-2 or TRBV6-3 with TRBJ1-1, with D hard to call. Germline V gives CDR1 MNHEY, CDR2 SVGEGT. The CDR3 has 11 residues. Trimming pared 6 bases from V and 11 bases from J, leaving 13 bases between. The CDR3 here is CASSKGPWAFF. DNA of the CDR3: TGTGCCAGCAGCAAAGGCCCCTGGGCTTTCTTT.

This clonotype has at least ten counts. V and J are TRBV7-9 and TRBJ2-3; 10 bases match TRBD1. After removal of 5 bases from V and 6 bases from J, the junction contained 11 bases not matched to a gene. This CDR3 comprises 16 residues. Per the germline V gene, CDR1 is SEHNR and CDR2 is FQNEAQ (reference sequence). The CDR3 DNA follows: TGTGCCAGCAGCCCGACGACAGGGGGCATGTGGGATACGCAGTATTTT. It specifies CASSPTTGGMWDTQYF.